The 7 T cell receptor beta chains reported below all come from one sample, sequenced in a study of T cell responses to AZD1222 COVID-19 vaccine. Measured with immunoSEQ multiplex PCR; TCRdb has only the in-frame clones, and not every one. The table includes about 64,000 clones, over 80% detected once. The sequenced sample was peripheral blood, obtained 28 days after the second dose of the MenACWY control vaccine. Receptors originate from an adult who received the MenACWY meningococcal vaccine as a control.

The chain joins TRBV7-9 to TRBJ2-1, with TRBD2 identical over 9 bases. Unmatched junction bases numbered 16, after V lost 5 bases and J lost 2 bases. Germline V gene lookup returns CDR1 SEHNR and CDR2 FQNEAQ (reference sequence). The CDR3 spans 19 residues. The CDR3 DNA sequence: TGTGCCAGCAGCCCTGCTCGGACTAGCGCTTTGAGTGCCTACAATGAGCAGTTCTTC. This encodes CASSPARTSALSAYNEQFF.

The chain links TRBV30 to TRBJ2-7; TRBD2 matches 7 bases. CDR3 length equals 13 residues. V gave up 5 bases and J gave up 2 bases; unmatched junction bases: 6. Germline V CDR1 and CDR2: GTSNPN, SVGIG (reference sequence). As DNA, the CDR3 is TGTGCCTGGTCCCTAGCGGCTGCCTACGAGCAGTACTTC. Translation gives CAWSLAAAYEQYF.

This chain links TRBV27 with TRBJ2-5; 11 nucleotides align to TRBD2. The trim removed 4 bases at V and 5 bases at J, leaving 12 bases unmatched. This CDR3 spans 17 amino acids. CDR1 is MNHEY, CDR2 SMNVEV, per germline (reference sequence). The CDR3 loop is CASSSRTTSGRSETQYF. CDR3 nucleotide sequence: TGTGCCAGCAGTTCCCGGACTACTAGCGGGAGATCTGAGACCCAGTACTTC.

The rearrangement joins TRBV7-9 to TRBJ2-2, with TRBD2 identical over 8 bases. In germline, CDR1 is SEHNR, CDR2 FQNEAQ (reference sequence). The CDR3 sequence is 15 residues long. Germline trimming cut 5 bases from V and 5 bases from J; bases unmatched to any gene: 7. Written as DNA, the CDR3 is TGTGCCAGCAGCGGTAGGGCGGGAGGAACCGGGGAGCTGTTTTTT. This sequence encodes CASSGRAGGTGELFF.

The chain joins TRBV12-3 or TRBV12-4 to TRBJ1-1; D remains unclear. V lost 6 bases, J lost 10 bases, and 9 bases lay in between. This CDR3 is built from 10 residues. The CDR3 nucleotides are TGTGCCAGCAGCATAAACCGAGCTTTCTTT. Its protein is CASSINRAFF.

CDR3 residues: CASRTDGYNEQFF. In DNA, the CDR3 is TGCGCCAGCAGAACAGACGGCTACAATGAGCAGTTCTTC. V and J are TRBV5-1 and TRBJ2-1, with D unresolved. CDR3 length equals 13 residues. The germline V gene has CDR1 SGHRS and CDR2 YFSETQ. V was trimmed by 5 bases and J by 3 bases, leaving 9 bases between them.

The chain joins TRBV29-1 to TRBJ2-7, with a weak D call TRBD1 (6 bases). The CDR3 is made up of 16 amino acids. The germline V gene has CDR1 SQVTM and CDR2 ANQGSEA. Deletions cut 4 bases from V and 4 bases from J, with 23 bases between. In DNA, the CDR3 is TGCAGCGTTGCAAGGGGGTTAGGGGAAGGTTTATACGAGCAGTACTTC. Its translation is CSVARGLGEGLYEQYF.